One and the same sample provided the 31 T cell receptor beta chains below, sequenced in a study of T-cell reconstitution after alpha-beta-depleted transplantation in children. Preparation of the TCRbeta library used unique molecular identifiers. TCRdb fed the PCR reads into MiXCR, producing one record per CDR3 protein. The sample contains 200,000 to 250,000 distinct CDR3 sequences, approximately 11% of which appear only once. The sample consisted of PBMCs, taken before TCRalphabeta/CD19-depleted stem cell transplant. The receptors were gathered from a child younger than two with acute myeloid leukemia, due to receive a stem cell transplant.

Of note for this clonotype: Germline is not matched at one junction end, which may reflect a read error. The chain employs TRBV2 and TRBJ2-1, with 15 bases that match TRBD2. CDR1 and CDR2 (germline): SNHLY, FYNNEI. This CDR3 spans 18 amino acids. DNA of the CDR3: TGTGCCCGCAGCGGGACTAGCGGGGGGTCAAGCTCCAACAATGAGCAGTTCTTC. This sequence encodes CARSGTSGGSSSNNEQFF. Together with reference TRBV2 and TRBJ2-1, the CDR3 gives the full variable domain: EPEVTQTPSHQVTQMGQEVILRCVPISNHLYFYWYRQILGQKVEFLVSFYNNEISEKSEIFDDQFSVERPDGSNFTLKIRSTKLEDSAMYFCARSGTSGGSSSNNEQFFGPGTRLTVL.

This clonotype was observed a few times. A read error is possible here, since a much larger clone lies one base away. The chain links TRBV6-1 to TRBJ2-7; 9 nucleotides line up with TRBD1. This CDR3 region has 14 residues. Germline lookup yields CDR1 MNHNS and CDR2 SASEGT. The CDR3 loop is CASSAGTGPYEQHF. The CDR3 DNA sequence: TGTGCCAGCAGTGCCGGGACAGGGCCCTACGAGCAGCACTTC.

At least ten counts were recorded for this clonotype. The chain employs TRBV6-2 or TRBV6-3 and TRBJ1-1, with a weak D call TRBD1 (5 bases). Trimming stripped 4 bases from V and 0 bases from J, with 15 bases between. Looked up from germline, CDR1 is MNHEY and CDR2 is SVGEGT. CDR3 size: 16 residues. The CDR3 DNA reads as TGTGCCAGCAGTTCCCTGGCAGGGCCGTTGAACACTGAAGCTTTCTTT. Translation: CASSSLAGPLNTEAFF.

In its sample, this clonotype was seen many times. The rearrangement uses TRBV7-6 and TRBJ2-1; no clear D. Trimming removed 1 base from V and 8 bases from J, with 9 bases in between. Germline V gene data show CDR1 as SGHVS and CDR2 as FNYEAQ. The CDR3 length is 13 residues. CDR3 sequence: CASSLGRAHEQFF. Here the CDR3 DNA reads TGTGCCAGCAGCTTAGGTCGGGCCCATGAGCAGTTCTTC.

Ten or more counts support this clonotype. The rearrangement uses TRBV12-3 or TRBV12-4 and TRBJ1-6, with D possibly matching TRBD1 (5 bases). Trimming pared 5 bases from V and 10 bases from J, leaving 12 bases between. This CDR3 has 13 amino acids. In DNA form, the CDR3 reads TGTGCCAGCAGTAATGGCAGGGTCTCACCCCTCCACTTT. Encoded protein: CASSNGRVSPLHF.

At least ten counts were recorded for this clonotype. The chain has TRBV2 and TRBJ2-1, with TRBD1 identical over 10 bases. CDR1 is SNHLY, CDR2 FYNNEI, per germline. V trimming: 5 bases; J trimming: 5 bases; junction bases outside the gene matches: 6. CDR3 length: 15 amino acids. The CDR3 DNA is TGTGCCAGCAGTAGGCGGGACAGGGGACACAATGAGCAGTTCTTC. It yields the protein CASSRRDRGHNEQFF.

This clonotype was counted many times. The chain recombines TRBV11-2 with TRBJ2-2; maybe TRBD2 (6 bases). This CDR3 contains 13 residues. From germline, CDR1 is SGHAT and CDR2 FQNNGV. V lost 5 bases to trimming and J lost 6 bases, with 10 bases between them. The CDR3, as DNA: TGTGCCAGCAGCCGTAGGGAGGCCGGGGAGCTGTTTTTT. Encoded protein: CASSRREAGELFF.

This clonotype was seen a few times. The chain employs TRBV7-2 and TRBJ1-1; D is unclear. Trimming left V 1 base short and J 1 base short, with 10 bases between. The CDR3 runs to 15 residues. Looked up from germline, CDR1 is SGHTA and CDR2 is FQGNSA. CDR3 amino acids: CASSLVIWPNTEAFF. As DNA, the CDR3 is TGTGCCAGCAGCTTAGTAATTTGGCCGAACACTGAAGCTTTCTTT.

The chain employs TRBV24-1 and TRBJ2-5; possible D gene TRBD1, 5 bases. V lost 1 base and J lost 5, with 10 bases in between. This CDR3 region has 14 residues. Germline V gene data show CDR1 as KGHDR and CDR2 as SFDVKD. CDR3 nucleotides: TGTGCCACCAGTGATTTCGGACAAGCGGAGACCCAGTACTTC. This gives the protein CATSDFGQAETQYF.

This clonotype was observed at least ten times. This rearrangement joins TRBV20-1 to TRBJ2-3, with D unresolved. The CDR3 contains 13 residues. V was clipped by 1 base and J by 4 bases, with 9 bases between them. Germline V gene lookup returns CDR1 DFQATT and CDR2 SNEGSKA (reference sequence). The CDR3 region is CSARGGLADTQYF. The CDR3 bases are TGCAGTGCTAGAGGGGGTTTGGCAGATACGCAGTATTTT.

This clonotype was picked up many times. J is TRBJ1-1 and V is TRBV20-1; D remains ambiguous. In germline, CDR1 is DFQATT, CDR2 SNEGSKA (reference sequence). V lost 3 bases, J lost 0 bases, and 17 bases lay in between. This CDR3 is built from 16 residues. The DNA for the CDR3 is TGCAGTGCTAGGGAAGAAAGGGAGTGGTTGAACACTGAAGCTTTCTTT. It encodes CSAREEREWLNTEAFF.

This clonotype turned up a few times. Just one base apart from a much larger clone, this may be a read error. V usage is TRBV7-9 and J usage is TRBJ1-2; 9 positions match TRBD1. The ends lost 4 bases at V and 7 bases at J; junction bases unmatched: 1. Per the germline V gene, CDR1 is SEHNR and CDR2 is FQNEAQ (reference sequence). The CDR3 runs 12 residues. Here the CDR3 reads CASSWTGVGYTF. CDR3 DNA sequence: TGTGCCAGCAGCTGGACAGGGGTTGGCTACACCTTC.

This clonotype has a count of ten or more. V gene TRBV18 combines with J gene TRBJ2-7, with TRBD2 as a possible D gene (6 bases). CDR1 KGHSH and CDR2 LQKENI come from the germline V gene. The CDR3 totals 13 residues. V lost 4 bases, J lost 5 bases, and 12 bases lay in between. DNA for the CDR3: TGTGCCAGCTCACGCGGGGTTCAAGACGAGCAGTACTTC. The encoded protein is CASSRGVQDEQYF.

There are a few counts of this clonotype. V usage is TRBV5-4 and J usage is TRBJ1-6; 7 positions agree with TRBD1. The CDR3 extends over 16 amino acids. The J segment lost 10 bases and the V segment lost 4 bases, leaving 14 bases of the junction unmatched. CDR1 is SGHNT, CDR2 YYREEE, per germline (reference sequence). The CDR3 DNA is TGTGCCAGCAGCCCCGGGACAGCGTCTGGTCGGTCACCCCTCCACTTT. Its protein product is CASSPGTASGRSPLHF. The variable domain in full, completed from reference TRBV5-4 and TRBJ1-6, reads ETGVTQSPTHLIKTRGQQVTLRCSSQSGHNTVSWYQQALGQGPQFIFQYYREEENGRGNFPPRFSGLQFPNYSSELNVNALELDDSALYLCASSPGTASGRSPLHFGNGTRLTVT.

This clonotype was recorded at least ten times. The genes are TRBV12-3 or TRBV12-4 and TRBJ2-3, with TRBD2 identical over 13 bases. V lost 6 bases to trimming and J lost 3 bases; unmatched junction nucleotides: 3. The CDR3 sequence is 15 residues long. The CDR3 nucleotides read TGTGCCAGCAGCAAGACTAGCGGGAGGACAGATACGCAGTATTTT. Translating gives CASSKTSGRTDTQYF.

This clonotype has only a few counts. The chain uses TRBV15 and TRBJ2-6, with D unresolved. The CDR3 has 15 amino acids. Per germline, CDR1 LNHNV and CDR2 YYDKDF (reference sequence). V lost 0 bases and J 0 bases, leaving 3 bases between the germline ends. CDR3 DNA sequence: TGTGCCACCAGCAGAGATTTCTCTGGGGCCAACGTCCTGACTTTC. Translation gives CATSRDFSGANVLTF. Looking up the rest from reference TRBV15 and TRBJ2-6 gives the full variable domain: DAMVIQNPRYQVTQFGKPVTLSCSQTLNHNVMYWYQQKSSQAPKLLFHYYDKDFNNEADTPDNFQSRRPNTSFCFLDIRSPGLGDTAMYLCATSRDFSGANVLTFGAGSRLTVL.

This clonotype was seen repeatedly, ten times or more. The chain carries TRBV6-6 and TRBJ1-1; 9 bases are a match to TRBD1. Per germline, CDR1 MNHNY and CDR2 SVGAGI (reference sequence). V lost 2 bases to trimming and J lost 6 bases; unmatched junction nucleotides: 10. The CDR3 length is 16 residues. The CDR3 reads CASSYQTGGAVAEAFF. CDR3 DNA: TGTGCCAGCAGTTACCAAACAGGGGGCGCAGTAGCTGAAGCTTTCTTT.

CDR3 residues: CASSLLAASKQYF. In nucleotides, the CDR3 is TGTGCCAGCAGCTTATTGGCGGCTAGCAAGCAGTACTTC. V and J are TRBV11-1 and TRBJ2-7; maybe TRBD2 (5 bases). The CDR3 contains 13 residues. Germline loops: CDR1 SGHAT, CDR2 FQDESV (reference sequence). Trimming left V 2 bases short and J 8 bases short, with 13 bases between.

This clonotype was detected many times. CDR3 region: CSARGTVGRELFF. Here the CDR3 DNA reads TGCAGTGCTAGAGGGACGGTGGGGAGGGAGCTGTTTTTT. The V call is TRBV20-1, the J call TRBJ2-2; no clear D gene. V lost 1 base, J lost 9 bases, and 12 bases lay in between. Germline values: CDR1 DFQATT, CDR2 SNEGSKA (reference sequence). The CDR3 length is 13 residues.

This clonotype was seen many times. The chain combines TRBV28 with TRBJ2-1; D is unclear. V was shortened by 4 bases and J by 5 bases, with 6 bases between the two germline ends. The CDR3 spans 12 residues. CDR1 and CDR2 (germline): MDHEN, SYDVKM. As DNA, the CDR3 is TGTGCCAGCAGTTCCCCCCACAATGAGCAGTTCTTC. It yields the protein CASSSPHNEQFF.

This clonotype has a count of ten or more. The V call is TRBV7-8, the J call TRBJ1-5; unclear D gene. Germline V gene data show CDR1 as SGHVS and CDR2 as FQNEAQ. V shed 1 base and J shed 9 bases, with 10 bases lying between them. This CDR3 spans 13 amino acids. In nucleotides, the CDR3 is TGTGCCAGCAGCTTAGACGGGTTTCGGCCCCAGCATTTT. Its protein is CASSLDGFRPQHF.

This clonotype was observed many times. The chain joins TRBV6-1 to TRBJ2-3; 9 bases match TRBD2. The V segment lost 6 bases and the J segment 6 bases; nucleotides outside the gene matches: 7. The V gene's germline CDR1 is MNHNS and CDR2 SASEGT. CDR3 length: 14 amino acids. The CDR3 sequence is CASSLAGSWDTQYF. For the CDR3, the DNA is TGTGCCAGCAGCCTAGCGGGGTCTTGGGATACGCAGTATTTT.

This clonotype was counted between two and nine times. The rearrangement links TRBV7-9 to TRBJ2-3, with D uncertain. The CDR3 length is 14 residues. The germline V and J ends were trimmed by 6 bases and 2 bases, with 12 bases remaining between them. The germline V gene encodes CDR1 SEHNR and CDR2 FQNEAQ (reference sequence). DNA of the CDR3: TGTGCCAGCAGTTCCCTGGGTTCCACAGATACGCAGTATTTT. It yields the protein CASSSLGSTDTQYF. Supplemented by reference TRBV7-9 and TRBJ2-3, the full variable domain reads DTGVSQNPRHKITKRGQNVTFRCDPISEHNRLYWYRQTLGQGPEFLTYFQNEAQLEKSRLLSDRFSAERPKGSFSTLEIQRTEQGDSAMYLCASSSLGSTDTQYFGPGTRLTVL.

Concerning this clonotype itself: Compared with germline, one end of the junction differs, possibly owing to a read error. The genes are TRBV13 and TRBJ1-1; D perhaps matches TRBD1 (5 bases). Looked up from germline, CDR1 is PRHDT and CDR2 is FYEKMQ (reference sequence). This CDR3 region has 14 residues. CDR3 loop: CASTSWGGGTKAFF. In DNA form, the CDR3 reads TGTGCCAGCACCTCATGGGGGGGTGGCACTAAAGCTTTCTTT.

This clonotype has at least ten counts. V usage is TRBV20-1 and J usage is TRBJ2-1; 8 bases are a match to TRBD2. Germline lookup yields CDR1 DFQATT and CDR2 SNEGSKA (reference sequence). The V gene end was trimmed by 0 bases and the J gene end by 6 bases; junction bases not matched to a gene: 1. This CDR3 has 13 residues. In DNA form, the CDR3 reads TGCAGTGCTAGAGATAGCGGGACCAATGAGCAGTTCTTC. Its protein is CSARDSGTNEQFF.

The chain has TRBV4-3 and TRBJ1-3, with 8 bases matching TRBD1. J was trimmed by 4 bases and V by 3 bases; bases with no gene match: 2. CDR3 size: 14 residues. Germline V lookup: CDR1 LGHNA, CDR2 YSLEER. The CDR3 nucleotides are TGCGCCAGCAGCCAGCCAGGGGGCGGAAACACCATATATTTT. Its protein product is CASSQPGGGNTIYF.

Ten or more counts support this clonotype. The V call is TRBV28, the J call TRBJ1-2; D remains unclear. The CDR3 runs 14 residues. Germline V CDR1 and CDR2: MDHEN, SYDVKM. With 3 bases removed from V and 5 bases from J, the gap between germline ends came to 13 bases. The CDR3 sequence is CASSLEQLVYGYTF. Here the CDR3 DNA reads TGTGCCAGCAGTTTGGAGCAGTTGGTGTATGGCTACACCTTC.

This clonotype was recorded a few times. This chain uses TRBV19 with TRBJ2-1; weak D call: TRBD2 (5 bases). This CDR3 spans 16 amino acids. Trimming removed 3 bases from V and 4 bases from J, with 16 bases in between. CDR1 is LNHDA, CDR2 SQIVND, per germline (reference sequence). DNA of the CDR3: TGTGCCAGTAGTATCGGAGAGGGCCCAATTTACAATGAGCAGTTCTTC. It specifies CASSIGEGPIYNEQFF. Full variable domain (rest looked up from reference TRBV19 and TRBJ2-1): DGGITQSPKYLFRKEGQNVTLSCEQNLNHDAMYWYRQDPGQGLRLIYYSQIVNDFQKGDIAEGYSVSREKKESFPLTVTSAQKNPTAFYLCASSIGEGPIYNEQFFGPGTRLTVL.

The rearrangement links TRBV13 to TRBJ2-3, with D possibly TRBD2 on 7 matching bases. CDR3 length: 17 residues. CDR1 and CDR2 (germline): PRHDT, FYEKMQ (reference sequence). V was trimmed by 5 bases and J by 5 bases, leaving 23 bases between them. This CDR3 reads CASSTFHIGGDKDTQYF. CDR3 nucleotide sequence: TGTGCCAGCAGCACATTCCACATAGGGGGGGATAAAGATACGCAGTATTTT.

This clonotype was detected many times. The chain joins TRBV4-2 to TRBJ1-5; D might be TRBD1 (6 bases). The germline V gene has CDR1 LGHNA and CDR2 YNFKEQ. This CDR3 spans 15 amino acids. Trimming left V 0 bases short and J 2 bases short, with 8 bases between. This CDR3 is CASSQDRQGNQPQHF. CDR3 nucleotide sequence: TGTGCCAGCAGCCAAGATCGACAGGGCAATCAGCCCCAGCATTTT.

This clonotype was counted many times. The chain uses TRBV9 and TRBJ2-7; 7 nucleotides align to TRBD1. The length of the CDR3 is 14 residues. Germline V gives CDR1 SGDLS, CDR2 YYNGEE. The V segment lost 3 bases and the J segment 2 bases; nucleotides outside the gene matches: 5. The CDR3 sequence is CASSARQGPYEQYF. The CDR3 nucleotides are TGTGCCAGCAGCGCCCGACAGGGACCCTACGAGCAGTACTTC.